This entry describes one T cell receptor (beta chain). The antigen it recognizes is unknown. No clone much larger than this one lies a single base away; base qualities are absent. Germline trimming amounts to 3 bases on V and 10 bases on J, with 18 as the count of junction bases outside the gene matches. Counted from cysteine to phenylalanine, this CDR3 has 18 amino acids. The only DNA kept is the CDR3, 54 bases in frame from the first base. Looking up the germline V gene yields CDR1 SGDLS and CDR2 YYNGEE. The record originates from a study of technical replicates of blood from a few donors (dated by TCRdb to about 2017). Libraries were constructed by the immunoSEQ multiplex PCR assay. As stored in TCRdb, this immuneACCESS dataset retains in-frame rearrangements with V and J assigned. A fraction of the clones does not appear; measured against another copy, unresolved V genes explain less than half of the discrepancy, and the remainder lacks a known reason. This sample comprises approximately 99,000 clones, 95% of them detected only once. The ten largest clonotypes hold just over 0.2% of the sample.

The receptor chain draws on TRBV9 and TRBJ1-4; TRBD1 agrees with 10 junctional bases. This clonotype originated in a human donor in good health. Sequencing input: T cells isolated from PBMCs. The DNA sequence is as follows: TGTGCCAGCAGCGGAGCGAACCGGGACAGGGGACGCCGCGGAAAACTGTTTTTT. It specifies CASSGANRDRGRRGKLFF.